Shown below are 23 T cell receptor beta chains from a single sample sequenced in a study of T-cell reconstitution after alpha-beta-depleted transplantation in children. Unique molecular identifiers were used in preparing the TCRbeta library. TCRdb itself ran the PCR reads through MiXCR, one entry per CDR3 protein. The sample lists roughly 790,000 distinct CDR3 sequences; less than 20% were seen once. The sample was PBMCs, mostly from graft donor cells, taken 360 days after TCRalphabeta/CD19-depleted stem cell transplant. Receptors originate from a male patient between 10 and 17 years old who had a stem cell transplant for acute lymphoblastic leukemia, so the T cells may come from the graft donor.

Regarding this clonotype: Here the CDR3 omits its conserved ending phenylalanine or tryptophan, so a read error is the likely source. The DNA is omitted, as the CDR3 cannot be located on it reliably, and the CDR3 follows TCRdb's listing. This sequence joins TRBV12-3 or TRBV12-4 and TRBJ2-7; TRBD1, the D gene given by the table, was not confirmed from the DNA. Termini included, the CDR3 measures 15 amino acids. CDR3 region: CASSLRGGGREFRGL.

The V call is TRBV11-1, the J call TRBJ1-2; possible D gene TRBD1, 6 bases. V lost 1 base, J lost 4 bases, and 13 bases lay in between. The CDR3 extends over 15 amino acids. Germline assignment: CDR1 SGHAT and CDR2 FQDESV (reference sequence). This CDR3 reads CASSLEAAGAYGYTF. CDR3 bases: TGTGCCAGCAGCTTAGAGGCGGCGGGGGCCTATGGCTACACCTTC.

There are many counts of this clonotype. The chain employs TRBV11-2 and TRBJ2-5, with a weak D call TRBD2 (6 bases). The germline CDR1 and CDR2 sequences are SGHAT and FQNNGV. Trimming shortened V by 3 bases and J by 4 bases, and 15 bases separated the two germline ends. This CDR3 contains 15 residues. In DNA form, the CDR3 reads TGTGCCAGCAGCTTGAACGCGGGACGGCGAGAGACCCAGTACTTC. Protein product: CASSLNAGRRETQYF.

This clonotype was found a few times. The chain recombines TRBV6-2 or TRBV6-3 with TRBJ2-1, with D maybe TRBD2 (6 bases). Trimming took off 4 bases at V and 10 bases at J, with 11 bases between the two ends. Germline V gene data show CDR1 as MNHEY and CDR2 as SVGEGT. The CDR3 covers 12 residues. CDR3 protein: CASSLLALEQFF. CDR3 DNA: TGTGCCAGCAGTTTACTAGCTCTGGAGCAGTTCTTC.

V is TRBV3-1 and J is TRBJ2-1; TRBD1 matches at 9 bases. Trimming took 0 bases from V and 12 from J; bases not matched to a gene: 3. In germline, CDR1 is LGHDT, CDR2 YNNKEL (reference sequence). This CDR3 is 13 amino acids long. The CDR3 is CASSQEGTGRQFF. The CDR3 DNA follows: TGTGCCAGCAGCCAAGAAGGGACAGGGAGGCAGTTCTTC.

The chain joins TRBV4-2 to TRBJ2-2; 12 bases agree with TRBD2. V lost 1 base, J lost 7 bases, and 7 bases stayed unmatched. This CDR3 comprises 17 residues. Per the germline V gene, CDR1 is LGHNA and CDR2 is YNFKEQ. CDR3 sequence (DNA): TGTGCCAGCAGCCAAGCCAGACTAGCGGGAGTGGGCGGGGAGCTGTTTTTT. Protein sequence: CASSQARLAGVGGELFF.

The V and J genes are TRBV6-5 and TRBJ2-7; D uncertain. The CDR3 covers 15 residues. The germline gives CDR1 MNHEY, CDR2 SVGAGI. Trimming pared 0 bases from V and 4 bases from J, leaving 13 bases between. CDR3 protein: CASSYSEDGIYEQYF. The CDR3 DNA sequence: TGTGCCAGCAGTTACTCAGAGGACGGCATATACGAGCAGTACTTC.

This clonotype was found many times. The rearrangement links TRBV10-3 to TRBJ2-7; 12 bases fit TRBD2. The CDR3 consists of 18 residues. Trimming cost V 6 bases and J 0 bases; bases outside gene matches: 12. Germline V gene sequence: CDR1 ENHRY, CDR2 SYGVKD. CDR3 sequence (DNA): TGTGCCATCAGCACCCGGGGACTAGCGGGTGGATCCTCCTACGAGCAGTACTTC. It encodes CAISTRGLAGGSSYEQYF.

The chain employs TRBV7-7 and TRBJ2-1, with 9 bases identical to TRBD2. Germline CDR1 is SSHAT and CDR2 is FNYEAQ (reference sequence). With V trimmed by 0 bases and J by 4 bases, 10 bases remained unmatched. The CDR3 is 18 amino acids. CDR3 sequence reads: CASSLALVAGVGYNEQFF. CDR3 DNA sequence: TGTGCCAGCAGCTTAGCGCTGGTAGCGGGAGTCGGGTACAATGAGCAGTTCTTC.

The V call is TRBV15, the J call TRBJ2-2; D may be TRBD1 or TRBD2 (5 bases each). Per germline, CDR1 LNHNV and CDR2 YYDKDF (reference sequence). There are 13 residues in the CDR3. The V gene lost 4 bases and the J gene lost 3 bases, with 6 bases spanning the gap. This chain's CDR3 is CATSMGDTGELFF. The CDR3, as DNA: TGTGCCACCAGCATGGGGGACACCGGGGAGCTGTTTTTT.

This clonotype has only a few counts. This chain links TRBV5-1 with TRBJ2-3, with D unclear. The V gene's germline CDR1 is SGHRS and CDR2 YFSETQ. Deletions cut 0 bases from V and 6 bases from J, with 11 bases between. This CDR3 region has 14 residues. The CDR3 sequence is CASSLEHPRDTQYF. The CDR3 nucleotides are TGCGCCAGCAGCTTGGAGCACCCTCGGGATACGCAGTATTTT.

The sample holds a few counts of this clonotype. The chain carries TRBV6-5 and TRBJ1-2; tentatively, D is TRBD1 (5 bases). The CDR3 has 15 amino acids. Germline V lookup: CDR1 MNHEY, CDR2 SVGAGI. The V end lost 2 bases, the J end lost 8 bases, and 18 bases lay between the germline ends. CDR3 region: CASSYAPWSGSGYTF. The CDR3 bases are TGTGCCAGCAGTTACGCCCCGTGGTCAGGGTCAGGCTACACCTTC.

This chain joins TRBV12-3 or TRBV12-4 and TRBJ2-1; D is possibly TRBD2 (5 bases). V lost 6 bases and J 0 bases, leaving 15 bases between the germline ends. The CDR3 is 16 residues long. CDR3 loop: CASRILLVSSYNEQFF. The CDR3 nucleotides read TGTGCCAGCAGGATCCTACTAGTTAGCTCCTACAATGAGCAGTTCTTC.

V is TRBV3-1 and J is TRBJ2-2; TRBD2 might be the D (6 bases). The germline V gene has CDR1 LGHDT and CDR2 YNNKEL (reference sequence). The CDR3 has 16 residues. Trimming cost V 4 bases and J 1 base, with 13 bases left between them. CDR3 in amino acids: CASSPRERWNTGELFF. The DNA of the CDR3 is TGTGCCAGCAGCCCCCGGGAGAGGTGGAACACCGGGGAGCTGTTTTTT. Variable domain in full (rest from reference TRBV3-1 and TRBJ2-2): DTAVSQTPKYLVTQMGNDKSIKCEQNLGHDTMYWYKQDSKKFLKIMFSYNNKELIINETVPNRFSPKSPDKAHLNLHINSLELGDSAVYFCASSPRERWNTGELFFGEGSRLTVL.

The V call is TRBV4-2, the J call TRBJ2-7; the D gene is possibly TRBD1 (5 bases). CDR1 is LGHNA, CDR2 YNFKEQ, per germline. The CDR3 totals 16 residues. Trimming took 0 bases from V and 6 from J, leaving 18 bases between them. The CDR3 DNA reads as TGTGCCAGCAGCCAAGATCCCACAGGCTACCGGAGCGAGCAGTACTTC. Translated, it gives CASSQDPTGYRSEQYF.

The chain's CDR3 is CAISDRANLRGYTF. The CDR3 DNA follows: TGTGCCATCAGTGACAGAGCCAACCTTAGAGGCTACACCTTC. V and J are TRBV10-3 and TRBJ1-2; D call uncertain. The CDR3 is 14 residues long. Germline V gives CDR1 ENHRY, CDR2 SYGVKD. The germline V and J ends were trimmed by 3 bases and 8 bases, with 16 bases remaining between them.

This clonotype was counted a few times. The V call is TRBV5-1, the J call TRBJ2-1; TRBD2 agrees at 9 bases. The V segment lost 4 bases and the J segment 0 bases; nucleotides outside the gene matches: 8. Germline CDR1 reads SGHRS; CDR2 reads YFSETQ. The CDR3 consists of 17 residues. This chain's CDR3 is CASSILSGRGSYNEQFF. CDR3 nucleotide sequence: TGCGCCAGCAGCATCCTTAGCGGGAGAGGCTCCTACAATGAGCAGTTCTTC.

The chain carries TRBV20-1 and TRBJ2-1, with a possible D match to TRBD2 (6 bases). The CDR3 spans 12 residues. The V and J ends lost 5 bases and 9 bases respectively, with 14 bases between them. Germline assignment: CDR1 DFQATT and CDR2 SNEGSKA (reference sequence). The CDR3 region is CSAHGAGGEQFF. The CDR3 bases are TGCAGTGCTCACGGGGCCGGGGGTGAGCAGTTCTTC.

Worth noting for this clonotype: A junction boundary mismatches the germline segment, possibly from a read error. The CDR3, as DNA: TGCGCCAGCAGCTTGGGAGATCGGGAAAAACTGTTTTTT. This encodes CASSLGDREKLFF. V gene TRBV5-4 combines with J gene TRBJ1-4, with unresolved D. The CDR3 runs 13 residues. Germline V gene data show CDR1 as SGHNT and CDR2 as YYREEE (reference sequence).

This clonotype has only a few counts. The chain recombines TRBV6-5 with TRBJ2-3; D unclear. The CDR3 is 15 residues long. Germline-derived CDR1 and CDR2 are MNHEY and SVGAGI. V was shortened by 4 bases and J by 6 bases, with 17 bases between the two germline ends. The CDR3 sequence: CASSSAERLSDTQYF. The CDR3 DNA reads as TGTGCCAGCAGTTCCGCGGAGCGCTTGAGTGATACGCAGTATTTT.

The chain carries TRBV29-1 and TRBJ1-3; D not resolved. The CDR3 totals 13 residues. V lost 4 bases and J 0 bases, leaving 7 bases between the germline ends. Germline V gives CDR1 SQVTM, CDR2 ANQGSEA. The DNA for the CDR3 is TGCAGCGTTGCGTCTCTCTCTGGAAACACCATATATTTT. This encodes CSVASLSGNTIYF.

This clonotype came up many times. The V and J genes are TRBV5-5 and TRBJ2-2; D is possibly TRBD2 (6 bases). Germline values: CDR1 SGHKS, CDR2 YYEKEE (reference sequence). CDR3 length: 14 residues. Trimming stripped 6 bases from V and 1 base from J, with 10 bases between. The CDR3, as DNA: TGTGCCAGCATCACGGGGGTGAACACCGGGGAGCTGTTTTTT. Translated, it gives CASITGVNTGELFF.

The sample holds many counts of this clonotype. The V gene is TRBV29-1, the J gene TRBJ2-1; D uncertain. V gave up 7 bases and J gave up 0 bases, with 10 bases separating them. Germline CDR1 and CDR2: SQVTM and ANQGSEA. This CDR3 is 13 amino acids long. In DNA, the CDR3 is TGCAGCGGTGACTTGTACTCCTACAATGAGCAGTTCTTC. Translated, it gives CSGDLYSYNEQFF.